Below, 2 T cell receptor beta chains from the same sample are listed, as sequenced in a study of cytomegalovirus exposure and HLA in healthy donors (dated by TCRdb to about 2017). Library method: the immunoSEQ multiplex PCR assay. The multiplex PCR relied on a mix of 60 forward primers for TCR Vbeta segments and 13 reverse primers for TCR Jbeta segments. This immuneACCESS table, as held by TCRdb, lists in-frame sequences with V and J called but not all clones. Of the missing ones, under half trace to an unresolved V gene in checked studies; the others have no known cause. The sample yields 85,000 to 100,000 clones; approximately 72% were counted once. The ten largest clones take up 4.1% of the sample. Input material: PBMCs. The receptors derive from a woman in her thirties or forties in good health and CMV-seropositive.

The gene calls are TRBV6-1 and TRBJ2-2, with 9 bases identical to TRBD2. Germline V CDR1 and CDR2: MNHNS, SASEGT. This CDR3 is 15 amino acids long. The trim removed 2 bases at V and 4 bases at J, leaving 2 bases unmatched. CDR3 sequence reads: CASSEIAGATGELFF. CDR3 DNA: TGTGCCAGCAGTGAAATAGCGGGAGCCACCGGGGAGCTGTTTTTT.

This sequence joins TRBV7-9 and TRBJ2-1, with 9 bases that match TRBD2. The J segment lost 5 bases and the V segment lost 4 bases, leaving 9 bases of the junction unmatched. Per germline, CDR1 SEHNR and CDR2 FQNEAQ (reference sequence). This CDR3 spans 16 amino acids. CDR3 region: CASSSVLAGPDNEQFF. The CDR3 coding sequence is TGTGCCAGCAGCTCGGTACTAGCGGGTCCTGACAATGAGCAGTTCTTC. Using reference TRBV7-9 and TRBJ2-1 for the parts outside the CDR3, the full variable domain is DTGVSQNPRHKITKRGQNVTFRCDPISEHNRLYWYRQTLGQGPEFLTYFQNEAQLEKSRLLSDRFSAERPKGSFSTLEIQRTEQGDSAMYLCASSSVLAGPDNEQFFGPGTRLTVL.